What follows are 30 T cell receptor beta chains derived from one specimen sequenced in a study of cytomegalovirus exposure and HLA in healthy donors. In the PCR, 60 Vbeta and 13 Jbeta primers were used. TCRdb's copy holds only in-frame clones and misses some; the assay was immunoSEQ multiplex PCR. The sample includes over 150,000 clones, about 80% of them seen just once. The sequenced sample consisted of PBMCs. The receptors come from a boy younger than 18 in good health and CMV-seronegative.

This sequence joins TRBV5-6 and TRBJ1-2, with TRBD1 identical over 9 bases. This CDR3 region has 12 residues. The V and J ends lost 4 bases and 7 bases, in that order; junction bases with no gene match: 2. Germline CDR1 SGHDT, CDR2 YYEEEE. CDR3 in amino acids: CASSRTGAGYTF. Written as DNA, the CDR3 is TGTGCCAGCAGCCGGACAGGGGCTGGCTACACCTTC.

The chain couples TRBV9 to TRBJ2-1; a possible D gene is TRBD2 (5 bases). This CDR3 has 12 amino acids. Germline values: CDR1 SGDLS, CDR2 YYNGEE. Trimming removed 3 bases at V and 6 bases at J, with 7 bases between. The CDR3 nucleotides are TGTGCCAGCAGCGCCGCGGGCAATGAGCAGTTCTTC. This codes for CASSAAGNEQFF.

The chain carries TRBV5-6 and TRBJ2-7; D possibly corresponds to TRBD1 (5 bases). This CDR3 has 17 amino acids. The V gene's germline CDR1 is SGHDT and CDR2 YYEEEE. V was cut by 0 bases and J by 0 bases, with 16 bases left in between. This CDR3 reads CASSLAKGALLSYEQYF. CDR3 bases: TGTGCCAGCAGCTTGGCCAAAGGGGCCCTTCTCTCCTACGAGCAGTACTTC.

The chain is built from TRBV5-1 and TRBJ2-3; TRBD2 matches at 11 bases. CDR1 SGHRS and CDR2 YFSETQ come from the germline V gene. CDR3 size: 16 residues. Unmatched junction bases numbered 8, after V lost 0 bases and J lost 8 bases. CDR3 amino acids: CASSLELSGGASTQYF. CDR3 nucleotides: TGCGCCAGCAGCTTGGAACTTAGCGGGGGGGCTTCTACGCAGTATTTT. The variable domain in full, completed from reference TRBV5-1 and TRBJ2-3, reads KAGVTQTPRYLIKTRGQQVTLSCSPISGHRSVSWYQQTPGQGLQFLFEYFSETQRNKGNFPGRFSGRQFSNSRSEMNVSTLELGDSALYLCASSLELSGGASTQYFGPGTRLTVL.

The V and J genes are TRBV25-1 and TRBJ1-2, with 12 nucleotides matching TRBD1. The CDR3 covers 15 residues. Germline V gives CDR1 MGHDK, CDR2 SYGVNS. The ends lost 2 bases at V and 4 bases at J; junction bases unmatched: 2. CDR3 region: CASSEGTGGSYGYTF. The CDR3 region has the DNA TGTGCCAGCAGTGAAGGGACAGGGGGCAGCTATGGCTACACCTTC.

V is TRBV4-2 and J is TRBJ2-7; perhaps TRBD1 as D (6 bases). Between the trimmed V and J ends, which lost 1 base and 6 bases, there was a span of 16 bases. Germline-derived CDR1 and CDR2 are LGHNA and YNFKEQ. This CDR3 is 15 amino acids long. CDR3 DNA sequence: TGTGCCAGCAGCCAAGGGGGGCCCAGGTCGTCCGAGCAGTACTTC. This sequence encodes CASSQGGPRSSEQYF.

Remarks on this clone: This specimen includes other DNA sequences encoding the same CDR3. The chain couples TRBV5-1 to TRBJ1-1, with D uncertain. The germline CDR1 and CDR2 sequences are SGHRS and YFSETQ. The CDR3 is made up of 13 amino acids. Trimming left V 0 bases short and J 5 bases short, with 8 bases between. Here the CDR3 reads CASSLDIRTEAFF. The CDR3 DNA is TGCGCCAGCAGCTTGGACATCAGGACTGAAGCTTTCTTT.

As for this clone: Other DNA sequences in the sample encode the same CDR3. The V and J genes are TRBV15 and TRBJ1-1; 8 positions agree with TRBD1. Germline V gene data show CDR1 as LNHNV and CDR2 as YYDKDF (reference sequence). Losses at the gene ends were 2 bases for V and 1 base for J; bases not matched to a gene: 6. The CDR3 spans 16 residues. CDR3 nucleotide sequence: TGTGCCACCAGCAGACCTGGGACAGGCAAGAACACTGAAGCTTTCTTT. The encoded protein is CATSRPGTGKNTEAFF. Using reference TRBV15 and TRBJ1-1 for the parts outside the CDR3, the full variable domain is DAMVIQNPRYQVTQFGKPVTLSCSQTLNHNVMYWYQQKSSQAPKLLFHYYDKDFNNEADTPDNFQSRRPNTSFCFLDIRSPGLGDTAMYLCATSRPGTGKNTEAFFGQGTRLTVV.

The V and J genes are TRBV6-6 and TRBJ2-7; TRBD2 aligns across 8 bases. This CDR3 comprises 13 residues. The germline V gene has CDR1 MNHNY and CDR2 SVGAGI (reference sequence). V dropped 6 bases and J dropped 4; count of bases not matched to a gene: 5. CDR3 protein: CASSPGGVYEQYF. The CDR3 DNA follows: TGTGCCAGCAGCCCGGGGGGGGTGTACGAGCAGTACTTC.

This clone was detected only a few times. The CDR3 is CASSQSTGRFNTGELFF. CDR3 sequence (DNA): TGCGCCAGCAGCCAATCCACCGGGAGATTCAACACCGGGGAGCTGTTTTTT. The J gene is TRBJ2-2, the V gene TRBV4-3, with D perhaps matching TRBD2 (6 bases). From germline, CDR1 is LGHNA and CDR2 YSLEER. Between the trimmed V and J ends, which lost 2 bases and 2 bases, there was a span of 15 bases. The CDR3 spans 17 residues.

The J gene is TRBJ1-5, the V gene TRBV6-1; no reliable D call. Germline loops: CDR1 MNHNS, CDR2 SASEGT. The CDR3 has 13 amino acids. V lost 2 bases, J lost 0 bases, and 2 bases lay in between. The DNA for the CDR3 is TGTGCCAGCAGTGAATATAGCAATCAGCCCCAGCATTTT. It encodes CASSEYSNQPQHF.

The chain is built from TRBV19 and TRBJ2-7; 11 bases are a match to TRBD2. The ends lost 5 bases at V and 0 bases at J; junction bases unmatched: 12. The CDR3 has 18 residues. The germline V gene has CDR1 LNHDA and CDR2 SQIVND (reference sequence). The CDR3, as DNA: TGTGCCAGTAGTGGAACCCCCAAGACTAGCGGGGACTCCTACGAGCAGTACTTC. This gives the protein CASSGTPKTSGDSYEQYF.

As regards this clone: One end of the junction fails to match germline, which may point to a read error. This sequence joins TRBV7-9 and TRBJ2-5; perhaps TRBD1 as D (6 bases). In germline, CDR1 is SEHNR, CDR2 FQNEAQ (reference sequence). The CDR3 covers 15 residues. The CDR3 loop reads CSSSSRRDIQETQYF. Here the CDR3 DNA reads TGTTCCAGCAGCTCACGCCGGGACATCCAAGAGACCCAGTACTTC.

The chain's CDR3 is CASSPDTRGSTGELFF. CDR3 DNA sequence: TGCGCCAGCAGCCCAGACACTCGGGGTTCCACCGGGGAGCTGTTTTTT. The chain employs TRBV4-1 and TRBJ2-2, with D possibly TRBD2 on 5 matching bases. Germline V gene data show CDR1 as MGHRA and CDR2 as YSYEKL. Trimming took off 4 bases at V and 4 bases at J, with 16 bases between the two ends. The CDR3 contains 16 residues.

This sequence joins TRBV9 and TRBJ2-7; possible D gene TRBD1, 6 bases. The V end was cut by 3 bases, the J end by 6 bases, with 16 bases between. Per germline, CDR1 SGDLS and CDR2 YYNGEE. The CDR3 extends over 14 amino acids. The CDR3 coding sequence is TGTGCCAGCAGCGGGCCAGGGTTGGGGGCCGAGCAGTACTTC. Protein: CASSGPGLGAEQYF.

This chain connects TRBV14 to TRBJ1-4; 9 bases line up with TRBD1. V lost 4 bases to trimming and J lost 0 bases; unmatched junction nucleotides: 6. CDR1 SGHDN and CDR2 FVKESK come from the germline V gene. The CDR3 is made up of 17 amino acids. The CDR3, as DNA: TGTGCCAGCAGCCTGGGACAGGGATTTGCAACTAATGAAAAACTGTTTTTT. This encodes CASSLGQGFATNEKLFF.

The CDR3 protein is CASSFQGGFSYNEQFF. DNA of the CDR3: TGTGCCAGCAGCTTCCAGGGCGGTTTCTCCTACAATGAGCAGTTCTTC. This chain links TRBV5-6 with TRBJ2-1; the D gene is possibly TRBD1 (5 bases). V dropped 2 bases and J dropped 0 bases, with 12 bases sitting between them. The CDR3 totals 16 residues. CDR1 and CDR2 from the germline V gene are SGHDT and YYEEEE.

Remarks on this clone: The sample contains more than one DNA sequence encoding this CDR3. The V and J genes are TRBV6-6 and TRBJ2-1; D remains unclear. CDR1 is MNHNY and CDR2 is SVGAGI in the germline V gene (reference sequence). Trimming removed 6 bases at V and 0 bases at J, with 12 bases between. There are 15 residues in the CDR3. CDR3 DNA: TGTGCCAGCAGCCCCCTCGCAGGCTCCTACAATGAGCAGTTCTTC. It specifies CASSPLAGSYNEQFF.

The chain is built from TRBV4-1 and TRBJ2-1, with TRBD2 identical over 12 bases. Germline assignment: CDR1 MGHRA and CDR2 YSYEKL. This CDR3 comprises 14 residues. V was clipped by 6 bases and J by 6 bases; unmatched bases: 3. The CDR3 bases are TGCGCCAGCAGAGGACTAGCGGGGCTCAATGAGCAGTTCTTC. Translating gives CASRGLAGLNEQFF.

Comment on this clone: This CDR3 is also generated by other DNA sequences in the sample. CDR3 protein: CASSFKGAIEKLFF. As DNA, the CDR3 is TGTGCCAGCAGTTTTAAGGGGGCGATAGAAAAACTGTTTTTT. The chain joins TRBV11-2 to TRBJ1-4; TRBD1 matches at 7 bases. Germline V gene data show CDR1 as SGHAT and CDR2 as FQNNGV. Trimming at V came to 6 bases and at J to 8 bases, leaving 9 bases not matched to a gene. This CDR3 comprises 14 residues.

The CDR3 DNA is TGTGCCTGGAGTCGATTCAGGGGATCACCCCTCCACTTT. Its protein is CAWSRFRGSPLHF. The chain is built from TRBV30 and TRBJ1-6, with a possible D match to TRBD1 (6 bases). The CDR3 is 13 amino acids. V was pared by 2 bases and J by 10 bases, with 12 bases between. Germline V gives CDR1 GTSNPN, CDR2 SVGIG (reference sequence).

The chain links TRBV7-6 to TRBJ1-3; D is possibly TRBD1 (6 bases). In germline, CDR1 is SGHVS, CDR2 FNYEAQ. V was shortened by 1 base and J by 0 bases, with 13 bases between the two germline ends. This CDR3 contains 17 residues. The CDR3, as DNA: TGTGCCAGCAGCTTAGGGACAGTTGGGTCCTCTGGAAACACCATATATTTT. Its protein is CASSLGTVGSSGNTIYF.

The CDR3 DNA follows: TGTGCCAGTACCGAAGACAGGGCCTATGGCTACACCTTC. Translated, it gives CASTEDRAYGYTF. This rearrangement joins TRBV19 to TRBJ1-2; 7 bases map to TRBD1. This CDR3 comprises 13 residues. The J segment lost 4 bases and the V segment lost 7 bases, leaving 6 bases of the junction unmatched. Germline assignment: CDR1 LNHDA and CDR2 SQIVND (reference sequence).

V is TRBV29-1 and J is TRBJ2-7, with TRBD1 identical over 8 bases. CDR1 and CDR2 (germline): SQVTM, ANQGSEA. V lost 5 bases to trimming and J lost 1 base; unmatched junction nucleotides: 7. The CDR3 extends over 14 amino acids. The CDR3 DNA is TGCAGCGTTTTACAGGGGGACCCGTCCTACGAGCAGTACTTC. It encodes CSVLQGDPSYEQYF.

In this sample, this clone turned up once. V gene TRBV30 combines with J gene TRBJ1-4; possibly TRBD1 for D (5 bases). This CDR3 comprises 15 residues. Trimming removed 6 bases at V and 11 bases at J, with 25 bases between. Germline V CDR1 and CDR2: GTSNPN, SVGIG (reference sequence). DNA for the CDR3: TGTGCCTGCCCGACCTCCGACAGTGCCTTTGATAAACTGTTTTTT. This encodes CACPTSDSAFDKLFF.

The CDR3 region has the DNA TGTGCCAGCAGCTTGACAGCGAACACTGAAGCTTTCTTT. Translating it yields CASSLTANTEAFF. The chain has TRBV5-6 and TRBJ1-1; D not resolved. Germline values: CDR1 SGHDT, CDR2 YYEEEE. The CDR3 totals 13 residues. V gave up 1 base and J gave up 1 base, with 5 bases separating them.

The chain employs TRBV30 and TRBJ2-1; possible D gene TRBD1, 5 bases. V was clipped by 4 bases and J by 3 bases, with 13 bases between them. Germline V gives CDR1 GTSNPN, CDR2 SVGIG (reference sequence). The CDR3 extends over 14 amino acids. The CDR3 sequence is CAWTSRVYYNEQFF. In DNA, the CDR3 is TGTGCCTGGACCTCCAGGGTCTACTACAATGAGCAGTTCTTC.

This chain uses TRBV29-1 with TRBJ1-3; a possible D gene is TRBD1 (5 bases). Between the trimmed V and J ends, which lost 7 bases and 0 bases, there was a span of 13 bases. This CDR3 is 14 amino acids long. Per the germline V gene, CDR1 is SQVTM and CDR2 is ANQGSEA. CDR3 region: CSAKQAASGNTIYF. For the CDR3, the DNA is TGCAGCGCTAAACAGGCCGCCTCTGGAAACACCATATATTTT.

This clone came up a few times. The genes are TRBV25-1 and TRBJ2-1; 10 nucleotides agree with TRBD1. V was pared by 2 bases and J by 7 bases, with 8 bases of the junction left unmatched. Germline V gene data show CDR1 as MGHDK and CDR2 as SYGVNS. The CDR3 runs to 16 residues. The CDR3 DNA reads TGTGCCAGCAGTGAACCGGGACAGGGGTCGGAGAATGAGCAGTTCTTC. It specifies CASSEPGQGSENEQFF. Looking up the rest from reference TRBV25-1 and TRBJ2-1 gives the full variable domain: EADIYQTPRYLVIGTGKKITLECSQTMGHDKMYWYQQDPGMELHLIHYSYGVNSTEKGDLSSESTVSRIRTEHFPLTLESARPSHTSQYLCASSEPGQGSENEQFFGPGTRLTVL.

The V gene is TRBV25-1, the J gene TRBJ2-1, with 12 bases aligning to TRBD2. J gave up 2 bases and V 4 bases, and 0 bases lay outside the gene matches. The CDR3 extends over 15 amino acids. Germline assignment: CDR1 MGHDK and CDR2 SYGVNS. Written as DNA, the CDR3 is TGTGCCAGCAGTGGGACTAGCGGGACCTACAATGAGCAGTTCTTC. This sequence encodes CASSGTSGTYNEQFF.